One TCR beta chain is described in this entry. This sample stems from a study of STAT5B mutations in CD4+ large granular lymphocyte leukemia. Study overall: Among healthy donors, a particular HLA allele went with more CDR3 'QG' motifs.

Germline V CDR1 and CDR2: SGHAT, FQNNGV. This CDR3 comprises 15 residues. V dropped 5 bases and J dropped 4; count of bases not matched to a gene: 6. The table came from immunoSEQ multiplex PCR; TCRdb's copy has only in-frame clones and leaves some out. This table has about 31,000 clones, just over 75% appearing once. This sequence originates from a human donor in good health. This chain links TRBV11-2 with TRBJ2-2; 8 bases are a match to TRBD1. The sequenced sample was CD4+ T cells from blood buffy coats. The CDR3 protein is CASSRTGWRTGELFF. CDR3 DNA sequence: TGTGCCAGCAGCCGGACAGGGTGGCGCACCGGGGAGCTGTTTTTT.